Listed below are T cell receptor beta chains from one sample, sequenced in a study of Graves' ophthalmopathy and Graves' hyperthyroidism. TCRdb passed the multiplex PCR reads through MiXCR, listing each CDR3 protein once. The sample yields 500,000 to 800,000 distinct CDR3 sequences, roughly 39% seen once. The sequenced material came from peripheral blood. Source of these receptors: an adult man with Graves' ophthalmopathy. CDR3s leave out the opening cysteine and the closing phenylalanine or tryptophan. Each record gives: J gene, V gene, CDR3 protein.

j_call: TRBJ1-6; v_call: TRBV5-1; cdr3_aa: ASSLGTDQPLH
j_call: TRBJ1-4; v_call: TRBV6-6; cdr3_aa: ATKGQGNEKLF
j_call: TRBJ2-1; v_call: TRBV5-1; cdr3_aa: ASSLRSGGLLNEQF
j_call: TRBJ1-5; v_call: TRBV7-9; cdr3_aa: ASSSGTLNQPQH
j_call: TRBJ1-2; v_call: TRBV13; cdr3_aa: ASSLAERGYT
j_call: TRBJ2-7; v_call: TRBV10-3; cdr3_aa: ASSIEAYSYEQY
j_call: TRBJ1-3; v_call: TRBV7-9; cdr3_aa: ASSLGAGGSGNTIY
j_call: TRBJ2-7; v_call: TRBV29-1; cdr3_aa: SVYGTVTPY
j_call: TRBJ2-3; v_call: TRBV7-2; cdr3_aa: ASSFSGTDTQY
j_call: TRBJ2-2; v_call: TRBV7-2; cdr3_aa: ASSPGLAGKLF
j_call: TRBJ2-2; v_call: TRBV7-6; cdr3_aa: ASSLPEAGGTGELF
j_call: TRBJ1-6; v_call: TRBV25-1; cdr3_aa: ASSNRGNSPLH
j_call: TRBJ2-2; v_call: TRBV7-3; cdr3_aa: ASSLTQGATTGELF
j_call: TRBJ2-5; v_call: TRBV10-3; cdr3_aa: AMNPGVETQY
j_call: TRBJ2-7; v_call: TRBV2; cdr3_aa: ASSSPLRSRTYEQY
j_call: TRBJ2-2; v_call: TRBV11-2; cdr3_aa: ASSLPDRGKTGELF
j_call: TRBJ1-5; v_call: TRBV11-3; cdr3_aa: ASSLELGQPQH
j_call: TRBJ2-7; v_call: TRBV7-9; cdr3_aa: ASSFLLGTGAYEQC
j_call: TRBJ2-7; v_call: TRBV10-1; cdr3_aa: ASSGTAGEQY
j_call: TRBJ2-5; v_call: TRBV2; cdr3_aa: ASGLGTQETQY
j_call: TRBJ1-1; v_call: TRBV5-6; cdr3_aa: ASSLGGVGAF
j_call: TRBJ1-1; v_call: TRBV4-2; cdr3_aa: ASSQDGQGKNTEAF
j_call: TRBJ2-7; v_call: TRBV29-1; cdr3_aa: SLELAGTYEQY
j_call: TRBJ2-5; v_call: TRBV10-3; cdr3_aa: ASSYEVRVPETQY
j_call: TRBJ2-3; v_call: TRBV7-9; cdr3_aa: ASSFDRFTDTQY
j_call: TRBJ1-6; v_call: TRBV7-2; cdr3_aa: ASRSGGAGSPLH
j_call: TRBJ2-6; v_call: TRBV6-1; cdr3_aa: ASSAYSFSSGANVLT
j_call: TRBJ1-6; v_call: TRBV7-8; cdr3_aa: ASSVGEGAYSPLH
j_call: TRBJ1-5; v_call: TRBV12-3/TRBV12-4; cdr3_aa: ASSGREAGDQPQH
j_call: TRBJ2-2; v_call: TRBV25-1; cdr3_aa: ARVLAGERTGELF
j_call: TRBJ1-2; v_call: TRBV29-1; cdr3_aa: SVELGQKYGYT
j_call: TRBJ1-1; v_call: TRBV7-2; cdr3_aa: AWRPWGHTEAF
j_call: TRBJ1-2; v_call: TRBV10-3; cdr3_aa: ASSDGWGAQGYT
j_call: TRBJ1-1; v_call: TRBV15; cdr3_aa: ATSSPGSPRANTEAF
j_call: TRBJ1-1; v_call: TRBV11-1; cdr3_aa: ASSLRGSGAF
j_call: TRBJ2-5; v_call: TRBV19; cdr3_aa: ANSGQGKETQY
j_call: TRBJ1-2; v_call: TRBV7-8; cdr3_aa: ASSLSGAFGYT
j_call: TRBJ1-4; v_call: TRBV7-8; cdr3_aa: ASSLHGNEKLF
j_call: TRBJ2-5; v_call: TRBV7-8; cdr3_aa: ASSLVKDRAQETQY
j_call: TRBJ2-6; v_call: TRBV7-9; cdr3_aa: ASSFYLGRT
j_call: TRBJ1-5; v_call: TRBV29-1; cdr3_aa: SATQGAGDQPQH
j_call: TRBJ2-7; v_call: TRBV20-1; cdr3_aa: SASSQEAAYEQY
j_call: TRBJ2-7; v_call: TRBV20-1; cdr3_aa: SARDLVQGRSYEQY
j_call: TRBJ2-6; v_call: TRBV20-1; cdr3_aa: SATGGPPWGANVLT
j_call: TRBJ2-7; v_call: TRBV11-2; cdr3_aa: ASSEVISAAYEQY
j_call: TRBJ2-5; v_call: TRBV7-2; cdr3_aa: ASSPTGGGPGETQY
j_call: TRBJ1-1; v_call: TRBV19; cdr3_aa: ASSGWTAYTEAF
j_call: TRBJ1-5; v_call: TRBV15; cdr3_aa: ATSRDPLSNQPQH
j_call: TRBJ2-6; v_call: TRBV3-1; cdr3_aa: ASSQGGSSGANVLT
j_call: TRBJ1-4; v_call: TRBV2; cdr3_aa: ASSPDPIRKEKLF
j_call: TRBJ1-4; v_call: TRBV10-3; cdr3_aa: ASSSGTGEDEKLF
j_call: TRBJ1-5; v_call: TRBV12-3/TRBV12-4; cdr3_aa: ASSLRQGQPQH
j_call: TRBJ1-5; v_call: TRBV15; cdr3_aa: ATSRGGKGRNQPQH
j_call: TRBJ2-7; v_call: TRBV29-1; cdr3_aa: SVLTGGSYGQY
j_call: TRBJ2-1; v_call: TRBV29-1; cdr3_aa: SVDAPERYNEQF